This record concerns one TCR beta chain sequence. Its specificity is unknown. The germline V gene encodes CDR1 SGHTA and CDR2 FQGTGA. Trimming cost V 2 bases and J 2 bases, with 13 bases left between them. The CDR3 totals 15 residues. The primer mix had 60 Vbeta and 13 Jbeta primers. Assay: immunoSEQ multiplex PCR; the TCRdb copy retains only in-frame clones and omits some. This sample has about 140,000 clones, with around 75% found just once. These data are taken from a study of cytomegalovirus exposure and HLA in healthy donors. General study findings and limits: In an earlier analysis, productive rearrangement rates for most beta V segments clustered near 87% or 30%.

The chain links TRBV7-3 to TRBJ2-7; D is perhaps TRBD2 (6 bases). The source of this sequence is a man between 18 and 29 years old in good health and CMV-seropositive. The sequencing sample was made of PBMCs. The CDR3 DNA follows: TGTGCCAGCAGCTTACTCGCGGGGCCAACCTACGAGCAGTACTTC. This codes for CASSLLAGPTYEQYF.